This is a list of T cell receptor beta chains from one sample in a study of blood T cells in healthy people across ages. MiXCR, applied by TCRdb to the 5' RACE reads, yields one record per CDR3 protein. The data show about 400,000 distinct CDR3 sequences, 52% seen once. What was sequenced was blood. Source of these receptors: a man in his 60s in good health. Each CDR3 is given with its conserved first and last residue.

V,CDR3
TRBV11-1,CASSLYGQDYYEQYF
TRBV19,CASSIAPGRTEAFF
TRBV4-1,CASSQAGGANQPQHF
TRBV21-1,CASSKRISGAEETQYF
TRBV20-1,CSARDGGKLFF
TRBV2,CASSTGGAAYNEQFF
TRBV2,CASSALAERTDTQYF
TRBV29-1,CSVAGQGAYEQYF
TRBV10-3,CAISESNRNEQFF
TRBV5-6,CASSPASGYEQYF
TRBV20-1,CSTRLSGVSYEQYF
TRBV29-1,CSVLHGRQNIQYF
TRBV4-2,CASSPRRVSSEDEQYF
TRBV10-3,CAISETLTYEQFF
TRBV4-3,CASSQELGPNEQFF
TRBV29-1,CSVEAAHRGYEQYF
TRBV24-1,CATSDLQGTGTDTQYF
TRBV7-2,CASSLVSGVETQYF
TRBV7-7,CASSPTTGPIDTQYF
TRBV5-6,CASSLPQLSGGQETQYF
TRBV28,CASSFPGSAGGKNEQFF
TRBV3-1,CASSQVTSYEQYF
TRBV6-4,CASSVQGIAGGRVTDTQYF
TRBV7-2,CASSLNQGSDIQYF
TRBV2,CASTRTSGRDTQYF